This is a list of T cell receptor beta chains from one sample in a study of cytomegalovirus exposure and HLA in healthy donors. TCRdb's copy holds only in-frame clones and misses some; the assay was immunoSEQ multiplex PCR. The data hold around 100,000 clones, with around 77% observed a single time. The specimen was PBMCs. These receptors all come from a male donor in good health and CMV-seropositive. Both conserved end residues are part of each CDR3. Fields, in order: J gene, D gene, clone size, CDR3 length, V gene, CDR3 protein, CDR3 DNA. The D gene is left open where the match is weak. Clone size appears in some rows only: once, few, many, or a class for an expanded clone.

TRBJ2-5 | NA | NA | 13 | TRBV19 | CASGPQGQETQYF | TGTGCCAGTGGCCCCCAGGGACAAGAGACCCAGTACTTC
TRBJ1-1 | NA | NA | 15 | TRBV4-2 | CASSQYREVNTEAFF | TGTGCCAGCAGCCAGTACCGGGAGGTGAACACTGAAGCTTTCTTT
TRBJ2-2 | NA | NA | 12 | TRBV7-8 | CASGSGTGELFF | TGTGCCAGCGGTAGCGGAACCGGGGAGCTGTTTTTT
TRBJ2-5 | TRBD1 | NA | 15 | TRBV4-1 | CASSRQGIRQETQYF | TGCGCCAGCAGCCGACAGGGGATTCGGCAAGAGACCCAGTACTTC
TRBJ1-5 | TRBD1 | NA | 16 | TRBV9 | CASSVGGTGWDQPQHF | TGTGCCAGCAGCGTAGGGGGGACAGGGTGGGATCAGCCCCAGCATTTT
TRBJ1-2 | NA | NA | 14 | TRBV11-2 | CASSLRGGNYGYTF | TGTGCCAGCAGCCTCCGGGGTGGGAACTATGGCTACACCTTC
TRBJ2-1 | TRBD2 | NA | 16 | TRBV15 | CATSRVGGSGRNEQFF | TGTGCCACCAGCAGAGTCGGAGGAAGCGGGAGGAATGAGCAGTTCTTC
TRBJ2-7 | TRBD2 | NA | 14 | TRBV6-6 | CASSYGTSLYEQYF | TGTGCCAGCAGTTACGGGACTAGTTTGTACGAGCAGTACTTC
TRBJ1-3 | TRBD1 | few | 13 | TRBV5-6 | CASGDSLFRTIYF | TGTGCCAGCGGGGACAGCCTTTTTCGCACCATATATTTT
TRBJ1-6 | TRBD1 | NA | 18 | TRBV10-3 | CAISESSSGQGYNSPLHF | TGTGCCATCAGTGAGTCGAGTTCGGGACAGGGGTATAATTCACCCCTCCACTTT
TRBJ1-1 | NA | NA | 13 | TRBV7-2 | CASSFKGGTEAFF | TGTGCCAGCAGCTTTAAAGGCGGCACTGAAGCTTTCTTT
TRBJ2-2 | TRBD2 | once | 18 | TRBV7-9 | CASSLGTSGSWLAGELFF | TGTGCCAGCAGCCTCGGGACTAGCGGGAGTTGGTTGGCCGGGGAGCTGTTTTTT